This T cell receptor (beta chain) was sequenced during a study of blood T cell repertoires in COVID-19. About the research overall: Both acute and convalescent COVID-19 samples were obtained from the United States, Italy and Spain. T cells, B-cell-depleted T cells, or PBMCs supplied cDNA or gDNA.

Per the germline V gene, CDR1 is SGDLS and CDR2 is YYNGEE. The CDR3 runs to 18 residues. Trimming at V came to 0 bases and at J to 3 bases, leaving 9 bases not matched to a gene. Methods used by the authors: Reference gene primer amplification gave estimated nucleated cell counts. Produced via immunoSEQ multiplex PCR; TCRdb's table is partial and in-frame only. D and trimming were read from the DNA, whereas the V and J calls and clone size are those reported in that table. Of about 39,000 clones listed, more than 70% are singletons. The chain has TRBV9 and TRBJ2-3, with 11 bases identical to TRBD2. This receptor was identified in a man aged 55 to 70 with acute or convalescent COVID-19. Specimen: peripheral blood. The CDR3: CASSVGLAGTPLTDTQYF. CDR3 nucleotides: TGTGCCAGCAGCGTAGGACTAGCGGGAACCCCACTAACAGATACGCAGTATTTT.